This T cell receptor beta chain was identified during a study of blood T cell repertoires in COVID-19. V lost 5 bases to trimming and J lost 1 base; unmatched junction nucleotides: 2. The CDR3 runs to 16 residues. Per germline, CDR1 SNHLY and CDR2 FYNNEI. The protocol was immunoSEQ multiplex PCR, while the TCRdb copy is restricted to in-frame clones and leaves out a portion. The sample lists fewer than 55,000 clones, 81% occurring once. Enrolment of Seattle patients took place during active infection, and they were followed longitudinally. Sequenced material: peripheral blood. This receptor was identified in an elderly woman with COVID-19, enrolled during active disease. The V call is TRBV2, the J call TRBJ1-6; TRBD1 matches 10 bases. DNA of the CDR3: TGTGCCAGCAGTTGGGACAGGGGATCCTATAATTCACCCCTCCACTTT. Amino acid sequence: CASSWDRGSYNSPLHF.